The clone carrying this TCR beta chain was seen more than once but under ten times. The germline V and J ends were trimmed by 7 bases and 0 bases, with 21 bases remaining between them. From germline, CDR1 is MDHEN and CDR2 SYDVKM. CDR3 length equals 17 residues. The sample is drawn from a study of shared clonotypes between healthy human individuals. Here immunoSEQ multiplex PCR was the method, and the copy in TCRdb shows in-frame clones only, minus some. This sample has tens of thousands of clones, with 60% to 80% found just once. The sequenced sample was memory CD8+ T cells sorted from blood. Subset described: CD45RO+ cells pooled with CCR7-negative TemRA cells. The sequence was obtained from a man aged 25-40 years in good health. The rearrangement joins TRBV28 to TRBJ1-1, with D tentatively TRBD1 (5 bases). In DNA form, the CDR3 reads TGTGCCAGCATCCCAGGAGGGGTAGCCAGACTGAACACTGAAGCTTTCTTT. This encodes CASIPGGVARLNTEAFF. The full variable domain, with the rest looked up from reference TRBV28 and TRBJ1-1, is DVKVTQSSRYLVKRTGEKVFLECVQDMDHENMFWYRQDPGLGLRLIYFSYDVKMKEKGDIPEGYSVSREKKERFSLILESASTNQTSMYLCASIPGGVARLNTEAFFGQGTRLTVV.